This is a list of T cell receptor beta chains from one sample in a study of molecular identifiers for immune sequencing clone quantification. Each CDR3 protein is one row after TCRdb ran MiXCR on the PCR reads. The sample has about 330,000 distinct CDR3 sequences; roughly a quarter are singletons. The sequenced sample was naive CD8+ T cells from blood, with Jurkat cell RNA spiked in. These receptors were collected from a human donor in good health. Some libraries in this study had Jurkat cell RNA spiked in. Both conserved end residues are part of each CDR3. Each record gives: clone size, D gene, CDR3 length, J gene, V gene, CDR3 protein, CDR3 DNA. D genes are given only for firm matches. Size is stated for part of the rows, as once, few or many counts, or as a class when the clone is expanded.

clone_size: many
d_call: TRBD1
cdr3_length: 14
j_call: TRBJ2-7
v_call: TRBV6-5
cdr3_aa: CASIPTGGSDEQYF
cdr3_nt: TGTGCCAGCATCCCAACAGGGGGAAGCGACGAGCAGTACTTC

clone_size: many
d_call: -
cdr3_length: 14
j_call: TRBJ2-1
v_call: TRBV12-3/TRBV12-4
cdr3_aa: CASSSETVGNEQFF
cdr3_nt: TGTGCCAGCAGTTCCGAGACAGTTGGCAATGAGCAGTTCTTC

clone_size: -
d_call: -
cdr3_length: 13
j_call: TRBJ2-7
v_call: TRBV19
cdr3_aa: CASSGATAYEQYF
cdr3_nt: TGTGCCAGTAGTGGGGCGACCGCCTACGAGCAGTACTTC

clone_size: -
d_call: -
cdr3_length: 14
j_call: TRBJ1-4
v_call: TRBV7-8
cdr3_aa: CASSLEGVREKLFF
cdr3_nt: TGTGCCAGCAGCTTAGAGGGGGTCAGAGAAAAACTGTTTTTT

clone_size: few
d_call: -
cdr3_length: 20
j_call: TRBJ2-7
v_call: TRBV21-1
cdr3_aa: CASSQTAGLARLDSSYEQYF
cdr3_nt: TGTGCCAGCAGCCAAACTGCGGGACTAGCTCGACTAGATAGCTCCTACGAGCAGTACTTC

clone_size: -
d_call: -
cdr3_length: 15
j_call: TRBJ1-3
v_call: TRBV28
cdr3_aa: CASSLRGVAGNTIYF
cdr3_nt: TGTGCCAGCAGTTTGCGGGGGGTAGCTGGAAACACCATATATTTT

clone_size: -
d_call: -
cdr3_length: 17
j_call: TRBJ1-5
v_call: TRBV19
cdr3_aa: CASSIDFGPGSNQPQHF
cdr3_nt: TGTGCCAGTAGTATAGATTTCGGCCCGGGGAGCAATCAGCCCCAGCATTTT

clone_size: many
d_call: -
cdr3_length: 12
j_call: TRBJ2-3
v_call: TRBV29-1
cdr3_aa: CSVEMGTDTQYF
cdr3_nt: TGCAGCGTTGAAATGGGCACAGATACGCAGTATTTT

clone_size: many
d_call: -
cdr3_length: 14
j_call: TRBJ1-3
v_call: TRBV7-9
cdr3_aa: CASSFGPPGNTIYF
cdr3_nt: TGTGCCAGCAGCTTCGGACCTCCTGGAAACACCATATATTTT

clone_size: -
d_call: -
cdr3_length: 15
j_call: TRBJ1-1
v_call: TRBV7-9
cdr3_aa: CVSSHLGGVDHEAFF
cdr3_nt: TGTGTCAGCAGCCATCTCGGTGGCGTGGACCATGAAGCTTTCTTT

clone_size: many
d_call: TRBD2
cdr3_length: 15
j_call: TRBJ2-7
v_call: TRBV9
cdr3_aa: CASSPTGTNSYEQYF
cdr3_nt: TGTGCCAGCAGCCCCACCGGGACTAATTCCTACGAGCAGTACTTC

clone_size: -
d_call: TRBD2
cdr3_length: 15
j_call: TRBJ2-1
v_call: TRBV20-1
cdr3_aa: CSARPWTSGTNEQFF
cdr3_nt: TGCAGTGCTAGACCCTGGACTAGCGGAACCAATGAGCAGTTCTTC

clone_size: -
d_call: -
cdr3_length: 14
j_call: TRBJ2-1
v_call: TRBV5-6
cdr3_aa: CASSFGTFYNEQFF
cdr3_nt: TGTGCCAGCAGCTTTGGGACCTTTTACAATGAGCAGTTCTTC

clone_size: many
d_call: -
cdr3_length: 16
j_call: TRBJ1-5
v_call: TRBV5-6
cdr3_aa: CASSLSWGNSNQPQHF
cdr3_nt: TGTGCCAGCAGCTTGAGTTGGGGGAATAGCAATCAGCCCCAGCATTTT

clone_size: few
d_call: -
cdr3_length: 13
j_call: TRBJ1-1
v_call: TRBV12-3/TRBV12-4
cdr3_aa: CASSLGELTEAFF
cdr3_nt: TGTGCCAGCAGTTTAGGTGAGCTGACTGAAGCTTTCTTT

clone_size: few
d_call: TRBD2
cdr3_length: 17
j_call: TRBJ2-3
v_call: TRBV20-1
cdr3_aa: CSASPPWSGSIADTQYF
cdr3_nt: TGCAGTGCTAGCCCCCCTTGGAGCGGGAGTATCGCAGATACGCAGTATTTT

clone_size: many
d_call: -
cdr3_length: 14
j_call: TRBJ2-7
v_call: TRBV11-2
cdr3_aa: CASSWTARAYEQYF
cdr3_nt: TGTGCCAGCAGCTGGACAGCCCGTGCCTACGAGCAGTACTTC

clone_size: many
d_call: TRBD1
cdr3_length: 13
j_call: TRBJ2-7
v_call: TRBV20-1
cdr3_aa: CSASGQGAYEQYF
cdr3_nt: TGCAGTGCATCGGGACAGGGTGCCTACGAGCAGTACTTC

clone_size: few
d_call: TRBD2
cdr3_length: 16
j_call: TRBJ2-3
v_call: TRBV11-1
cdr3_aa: CASSPRLAGYDDTQYF
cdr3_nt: TGTGCCAGCAGCCCCAGACTAGCGGGGTACGATGATACGCAGTATTTT

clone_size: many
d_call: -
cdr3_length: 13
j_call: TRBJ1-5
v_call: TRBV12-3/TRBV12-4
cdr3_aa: CASSFNSNQPQHF
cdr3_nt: TGTGCCAGCAGTTTTAATAGCAATCAGCCCCAGCATTTT

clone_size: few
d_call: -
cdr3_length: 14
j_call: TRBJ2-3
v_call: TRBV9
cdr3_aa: CASSVYSDTDTQYF
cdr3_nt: TGTGCCAGCAGCGTCTACAGCGACACAGATACGCAGTATTTT

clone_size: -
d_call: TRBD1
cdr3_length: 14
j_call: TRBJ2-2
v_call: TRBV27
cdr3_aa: CASSYGTATGELFF
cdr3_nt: TGTGCCAGCAGTTACGGGACAGCCACCGGGGAGCTGTTTTTT